The present TCR beta chain was sequenced within a study of CD8 T cells in ankylosing spondylitis (dated by TCRdb to 2017 to 2019). As for the study more broadly: The study set out to find disease-linked TCR variants by profiling T cell receptor beta repertoires in ankylosing spondylitis patients and healthy donors. In total, the full study cohort was made up of roughly 110 healthy donors and roughly 27 ankylosing spondylitis patients. Peripheral blood samples were taken, and synovial fluid was additionally collected from ankylosing spondylitis patients.

The instrument given in TCRdb is Illumina HiSeq 2500. Quantitative 5'-RACE with molecular barcodes was the method used to prepare the TCR beta libraries. Per the authors' processing: To identify disease-linked TCR variants, a new computational method was used, one built on a probabilistic model of VDJ rearrangement. TCRdb reran the public reads through fastp at Q25 and MiXCR, keeping productive beta chains. Rows matching on CDR3 protein sequence are summarized as one entry with the most common DNA and genes. The V and J calls and clone size are TCRdb's, not the authors'. The table for this sample lists just under 550,000 distinct CDR3 sequences; 12% of them were counted only once. Jointly, the top ten make up 6.8% of the sample. Points the paper makes about the study in general: In peripheral blood, the disease-linked clones were found at relatively low frequencies and had a CD8+ phenotype. The disease-linked clones were reported to be significantly enriched in matched synovial fluid samples from ankylosing spondylitis patients. Blood from ankylosing spondylitis patients appeared to be characterized by a TCR beta motif composed of eight highly homologous amino acid variants. Some motif variants were previously reported in synovial fluid and blood of reactive arthritis patients, suggesting common disease-initiation mechanisms.

This clonotype has more than one count but fewer than ten. The antigen this receptor binds is unknown. No base qualities exist here, and no much larger clone lies one base off it. The V end loses 1 base and the J end loses 2 bases, and a stretch of 9 bases separates them. The cysteine opens and the phenylalanine closes a CDR3 of 15 amino acids. The entry retains the CDR3 DNA only, 45 bases that are in frame from base 1. The chain employs TRBV12-3 or TRBV12-4 and TRBJ1-5; the D gene assignment is ambiguous. This clonotype originated in a male donor with ankylosing spondylitis. Material: blood, either unsorted or a sorted T cell fraction (not recorded which). This receptor has the CDR3 CASSLGVSGNQPQHF. The bases are TGTGCCAGCAGTTTAGGGGTGAGTGGCAATCAGCCCCAGCATTTT.